The 6 T cell receptor beta chains given below trace back to one sample, sequenced in a study of shared clonotypes between healthy human individuals. Generated by immunoSEQ multiplex PCR, the TCRdb table keeps only in-frame clones and is missing some. The table shows about 2.3 million clones, with under 95% occurring only once. Material: naive CD4+ T cells from PBMCs. Described subset: CD45RA+ positively selected. Receptors were obtained from a man between 18 and 29 years old in good health. Some clones in this sample may be carry-over from other donors' samples.

In the case of this clone: The same CDR3 is also encoded by other DNA sequences in this sample. This chain links TRBV6-5 with TRBJ1-2, with D possibly matching TRBD1 (5 bases). CDR3 length: 14 amino acids. Germline CDR1 and CDR2: MNHEY and SVGAGI. Trimming pared 0 bases from V and 1 base from J, leaving 6 bases between. The CDR3 region is CASSYSGGNYGYTF. The CDR3 nucleotides are TGTGCCAGCAGTTACTCTGGGGGTAACTATGGCTACACCTTC.

The V call is TRBV5-4, the J call TRBJ2-3; D is tentatively TRBD1 or TRBD2 (6 bases each). This CDR3 contains 16 residues. Germline V gene lookup returns CDR1 SGHNT and CDR2 YYREEE (reference sequence). Trimming pared 4 bases from V and 3 bases from J, leaving 18 bases between. The CDR3 region has the DNA TGTGCCAGCAGCGCGTTTACGGGGGCCCAGACAGATACGCAGTATTTT. Its translation: CASSAFTGAQTDTQYF. The full variable domain, rest sourced from reference TRBV5-4 and TRBJ2-3, is ETGVTQSPTHLIKTRGQQVTLRCSSQSGHNTVSWYQQALGQGPQFIFQYYREEENGRGNFPPRFSGLQFPNYSSELNVNALELDDSALYLCASSAFTGAQTDTQYFGPGTRLTVL.

The J gene is TRBJ2-7, the V gene TRBV4-1; D gene unclear. Germline V lookup: CDR1 MGHRA, CDR2 YSYEKL. CDR3 length: 15 amino acids. The V and J ends lost 1 base and 3 bases respectively, with 13 bases between them. The CDR3 nucleotides read TGCGCCAGCAGCCAAGGGCTGACGGCAGGCTACGAGCAGTACTTC. This codes for CASSQGLTAGYEQYF.

This chain connects TRBV11-3 to TRBJ2-1; 8 bases are shared with TRBD1. The germline V gene has CDR1 SGHNT and CDR2 YENEEA. The ends lost 1 base at V and 8 bases at J; junction bases unmatched: 13. The CDR3 consists of 17 residues. This chain's CDR3 is CASSLGRQGLSYYEQFF. In DNA, the CDR3 is TGTGCCAGCAGCTTAGGTCGACAGGGGTTGAGTTATTATGAGCAGTTCTTC.

The gene calls are TRBV5-1 and TRBJ2-7, with 10 bases fitting TRBD2. The CDR3 extends over 15 amino acids. V was clipped by 2 bases and J by 6 bases; unmatched bases: 8. Germline assignment: CDR1 SGHRS and CDR2 YFSETQ. The CDR3 region is CASSFISGRAGEQYF. DNA for the CDR3: TGCGCCAGCAGCTTTATCAGCGGGAGGGCCGGCGAGCAGTACTTC.

V is TRBV4-1 and J is TRBJ2-1; 9 bases are a match to TRBD2. CDR3 size: 16 residues. The V gene end was trimmed by 1 base and the J gene end by 4 bases; junction bases not matched to a gene: 5. Germline V gene lookup returns CDR1 MGHRA and CDR2 YSYEKL. The CDR3 spells CASSQARLAAYNEQFF. Written as DNA, the CDR3 is TGCGCCAGCAGCCAAGCGCGACTAGCGGCTTACAATGAGCAGTTCTTC.